The rows below give T cell receptor beta chains drawn from one sample of a study of blood T cell repertoires in COVID-19. Clones were read by immunoSEQ multiplex PCR, and TCRdb kept only the in-frame ones, dropping some. The profile shows 150,000 to 200,000 clones, 75% to 85% of them singletons. The specimen sequenced was PBMCs or T cells enriched from blood (not recorded which). These receptors were taken from a woman aged 45 to 65 with acute COVID-19. Each CDR3 is given with its conserved first and last residue. D genes are given only for firm matches. Clone size, where shown, is once, few, many, or a class for clones that have expanded.

size	D	V	length	J	CDR3	DNA
-	-	TRBV4-2	15	TRBJ1-4	CASSQDSGVGEKLFF	TGTGCCAGCAGCCAAGATTCCGGGGTAGGAGAAAAACTGTTTTTT
-	TRBD1	TRBV9	16	TRBJ2-2	CASSKGQAVDTGELFF	TGTGCCAGCAGCAAGGGACAGGCGGTTGACACCGGGGAGCTGTTTTTT
-	TRBD1	TRBV11-2	17	TRBJ1-2	CASSSPGTGGLYYGYTF	TGTGCCAGCAGCTCCCCGGGCACAGGGGGACTTTACTATGGCTACACCTTC
-	-	TRBV7-9	14	TRBJ2-1	CASSFTRQNNEQFF	TGTGCCAGCAGCTTTACGAGACAAAACAATGAGCAGTTCTTC
-	-	TRBV18	17	TRBJ1-3	CASSPSRGGVSGNTIYF	TGTGCCAGCTCACCAAGCCGGGGGGGAGTCTCTGGAAACACCATATATTTT
-	TRBD1	TRBV6-5	15	TRBJ1-3	CASRNFRTGENTIYF	TGTGCCAGCAGGAATTTCAGGACAGGGGAAAACACCATATATTTT
-	-	TRBV7-3	15	TRBJ1-3	CASSLYSGSGNTIYF	TGTGCCAGCAGCTTATATTCGGGATCTGGAAACACCATATATTTT
few	TRBD2	TRBV11-2	16	TRBJ2-1	CASSLDGTSGGNEQFF	TGTGCCAGCAGCTTAGATGGAACTAGCGGGGGGAATGAGCAGTTCTTC
-	-	TRBV5-5	15	TRBJ2-6	CASSLEISGANVLTF	TGTGCCAGCAGCTTAGAGATCTCTGGGGCCAACGTCCTGACTTTC
-	-	TRBV5-6	14	TRBJ1-6	CASSFRAINSPLHF	TGTGCCAGCAGCTTTCGTGCGATCAATTCACCCCTCCACTTT
once	-	TRBV6-5	15	TRBJ1-1	CASRSLKGGVTEAFF	TGTGCCAGCAGAAGTCTAAAAGGGGGAGTCACTGAAGCTTTCTTT
-	-	TRBV7-2	15	TRBJ2-5	CASSLGNRGGETQYF	TGTGCCAGCAGCTTAGGGAACCGGGGTGGAGAGACCCAGTACTTC
-	-	TRBV6-5	14	TRBJ2-3	CASRRAGQADTQYF	TGTGCCAGTCGAAGAGCAGGGCAGGCAGATACGCAGTATTTT
-	-	TRBV4-1	16	TRBJ1-3	CATTQLWGVSGNTIYF	TGCGCCACCACCCAACTCTGGGGAGTCTCTGGAAACACCATATATTTT
-	-	TRBV7-2	15	TRBJ1-2	CASSPWNRENYGYTF	TGTGCCAGCAGCCCGTGGAACAGGGAGAACTATGGCTACACCTTC
-	TRBD1	TRBV27	16	TRBJ1-6	CASGGQGPFLNSPLHF	TGTGCCAGCGGGGGACAGGGGCCCTTCCTAAATTCACCCCTCCACTTT
-	TRBD1	TRBV10-1	15	TRBJ2-1	CASSSGTGFWNEQFF	TGCGCCAGCAGTTCCGGGACAGGGTTTTGGAATGAGCAGTTCTTC
-	-	TRBV5-5	16	TRBJ1-3	CASSLRAWEAGNTIYF	TGTGCCAGCAGCCTCCGGGCCTGGGAGGCTGGAAACACCATATATTTT
-	-	TRBV4-3	17	TRBJ1-5	CASSQEDSRNSNQPQHF	TGCGCCAGCAGCCAAGAGGACAGCAGGAATAGCAATCAGCCCCAGCATTTT
once	-	TRBV28	15	TRBJ1-3	CASSSRVGSGNTIYF	TGTGCCAGCAGCTCCAGGGTCGGCTCTGGAAACACCATATATTTT
-	-	TRBV28	12	TRBJ1-2	CASSSRDYGYTF	TGTGCCAGCAGTTCGCGGGACTATGGCTACACCTTC
-	-	TRBV19	14	TRBJ1-5	CASSPRAGNQPQHF	TGTGCCAGTAGTCCTAGGGCAGGGAATCAGCCCCAGCATTTT
-	-	TRBV6-5	12	TRBJ1-1	CATGFRNTEAFF	TGTGCCACAGGGTTTAGGAACACTGAAGCTTTCTTT
-	-	TRBV7-2	15	TRBJ2-2	CASSPLPLNTGELFF	TGTGCCAGCAGCCCCCTACCCTTAAACACCGGGGAGCTGTTTTTT
many	-	TRBV9	14	TRBJ1-1	CASSADLGGTEAFF	TGTGCCAGCAGCGCAGACCTCGGGGGGACTGAAGCTTTCTTT
-	TRBD1	TRBV9	14	TRBJ1-4	CASRGQGTVEKLFF	TGTGCCAGCAGGGGACAGGGGACTGTTGAAAAACTGTTTTTT
-	TRBD2	TRBV7-6	14	TRBJ2-1	CASSTTSGGREQFF	TGTGCCAGCAGCACCACTAGCGGGGGGCGGGAGCAGTTCTTC
-	TRBD2	TRBV7-9	16	TRBJ2-1	CASSYGLADPYNEQFF	TGTGCCAGCAGCTATGGACTAGCGGACCCCTACAATGAGCAGTTCTTC
-	-	TRBV13	14	TRBJ2-1	CASSPRLAYNEQFF	TGTGCCAGCAGCCCTCGCTTAGCCTACAATGAGCAGTTCTTC
-	-	TRBV14	13	TRBJ2-3	CASSRQFTDTQYF	TGTGCCAGCAGTCGACAGTTCACAGATACGCAGTATTTT
-	-	TRBV24-1	14	TRBJ2-1	CATRSGGPYNEQFF	TGTGCCACCAGGTCAGGGGGGCCCTACAATGAGCAGTTCTTC
-	-	TRBV2	15	TRBJ1-4	CASRASSRTNEKLFF	TGTGCCAGCAGGGCTAGTAGTCGAACCAATGAAAAACTGTTTTTT
-	TRBD2	TRBV7-6	17	TRBJ2-2	CASSLWGSAGGTGELFF	TGTGCCAGCAGCTTATGGGGGAGCGCGGGAGGCACCGGGGAGCTGTTTTTT
-	-	TRBV19	12	TRBJ1-5	CASSAGDQPQHF	TGTGCCAGTAGTGCGGGGGATCAGCCCCAGCATTTT
-	-	TRBV28	16	TRBJ2-5	CASTFDITGFQETQYF	TGTGCCAGCACCTTCGACATTACAGGATTCCAAGAGACCCAGTACTTC
-	-	TRBV28	15	TRBJ1-4	CASSRRQEVNEKLFF	TGTGCCAGCAGCCGAAGACAGGAAGTTAATGAAAAACTGTTTTTT
-	TRBD1	TRBV19	15	TRBJ1-2	CASSIAGQGKYGYTF	TGTGCCAGTAGTATAGCCGGACAGGGGAAATATGGCTACACCTTC
-	TRBD2	TRBV13	15	TRBJ2-5	CASSLGLAGGETQYF	TGTGCCAGCAGCTTGGGACTAGCGGGGGGCGAGACCCAGTACTTC
-	-	TRBV28	15	TRBJ2-3	CASSPAEGAGSAQYF	TGTGCCAGCAGCCCCGCGGAGGGCGCAGGAAGTGCGCAGTATTTT
-	-	TRBV12-3/TRBV12-4	11	TRBJ1-1	CASSFQGMAFF	TGTGCCAGCAGTTTTCAGGGGATGGCTTTCTTT
-	TRBD2	TRBV5-1	16	TRBJ2-3	CASSQTSGGSTDTQYF	TGCGCCAGCAGCCAGACTAGCGGGGGGTCTACAGATACGCAGTATTTT
-	-	TRBV6-2/TRBV6-3	15	TRBJ1-5	CASSSRELPNQPQHF	TGTGCCAGCAGTTCCAGGGAATTGCCGAATCAGCCCCAGCATTTT